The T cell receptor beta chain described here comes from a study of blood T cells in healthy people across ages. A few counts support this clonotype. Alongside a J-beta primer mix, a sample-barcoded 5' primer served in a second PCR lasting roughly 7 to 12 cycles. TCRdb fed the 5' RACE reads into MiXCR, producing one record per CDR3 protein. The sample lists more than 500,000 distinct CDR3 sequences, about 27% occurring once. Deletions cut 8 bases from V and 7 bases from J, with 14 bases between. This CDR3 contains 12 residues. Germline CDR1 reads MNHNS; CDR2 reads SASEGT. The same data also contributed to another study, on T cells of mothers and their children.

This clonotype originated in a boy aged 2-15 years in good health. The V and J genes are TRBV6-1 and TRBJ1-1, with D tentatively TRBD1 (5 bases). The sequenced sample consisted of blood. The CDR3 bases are TGTGCCAGCCGGGACCCCAGACTTGAAGCTTTCTTT. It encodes CASRDPRLEAFF.